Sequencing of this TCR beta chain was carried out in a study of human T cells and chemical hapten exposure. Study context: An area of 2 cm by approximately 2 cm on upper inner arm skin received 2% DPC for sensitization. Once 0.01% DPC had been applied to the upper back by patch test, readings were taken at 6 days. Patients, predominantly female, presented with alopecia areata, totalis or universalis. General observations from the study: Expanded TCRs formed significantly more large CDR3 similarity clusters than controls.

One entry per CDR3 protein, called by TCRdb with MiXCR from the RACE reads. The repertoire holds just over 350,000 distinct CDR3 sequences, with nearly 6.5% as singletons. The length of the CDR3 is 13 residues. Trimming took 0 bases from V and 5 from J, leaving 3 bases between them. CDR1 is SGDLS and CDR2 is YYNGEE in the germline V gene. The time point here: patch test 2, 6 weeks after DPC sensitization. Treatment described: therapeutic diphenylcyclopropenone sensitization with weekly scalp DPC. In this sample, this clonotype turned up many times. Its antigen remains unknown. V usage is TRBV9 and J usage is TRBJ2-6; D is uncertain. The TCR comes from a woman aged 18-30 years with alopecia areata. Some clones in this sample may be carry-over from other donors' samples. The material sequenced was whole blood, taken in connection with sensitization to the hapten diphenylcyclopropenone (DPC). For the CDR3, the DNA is TGTGCCAGCAGCGTAGCCTGGGCCAACGTCCTGACTTTC. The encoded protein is CASSVAWANVLTF.